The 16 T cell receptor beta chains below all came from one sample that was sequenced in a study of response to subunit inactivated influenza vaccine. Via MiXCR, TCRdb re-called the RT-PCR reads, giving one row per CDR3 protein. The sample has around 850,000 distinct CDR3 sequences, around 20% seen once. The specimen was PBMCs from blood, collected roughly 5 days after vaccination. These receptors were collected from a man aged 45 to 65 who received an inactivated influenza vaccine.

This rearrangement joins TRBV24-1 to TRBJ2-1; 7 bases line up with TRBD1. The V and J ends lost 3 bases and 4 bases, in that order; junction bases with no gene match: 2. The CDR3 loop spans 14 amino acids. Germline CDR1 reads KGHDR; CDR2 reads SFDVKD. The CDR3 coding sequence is TGTGCCACCAGTGATCAGGGACAGTACAATGAGCAGTTCTTC. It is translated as CATSDQGQYNEQFF.

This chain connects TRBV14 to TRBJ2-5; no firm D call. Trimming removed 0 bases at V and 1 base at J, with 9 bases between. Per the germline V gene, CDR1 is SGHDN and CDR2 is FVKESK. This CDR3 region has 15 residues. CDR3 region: CASSQDRARQETQYF. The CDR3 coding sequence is TGTGCCAGCAGCCAAGATAGGGCCCGCCAAGAGACCCAGTACTTC.

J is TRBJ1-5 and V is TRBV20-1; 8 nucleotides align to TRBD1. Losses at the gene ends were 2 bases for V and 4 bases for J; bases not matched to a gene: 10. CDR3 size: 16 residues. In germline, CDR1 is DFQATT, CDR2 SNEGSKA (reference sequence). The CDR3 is CSARTPTGEGNQPQHF. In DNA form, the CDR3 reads TGCAGTGCTAGAACACCGACAGGGGAAGGAAATCAGCCCCAGCATTTT.

The DNA for the CDR3 is TGTGCCTGGAGTGTAAGTAACGAGCAGTACTTC. Translated, it gives CAWSVSNEQYF. The rearrangement uses TRBV30 and TRBJ2-7; no reliable D call. CDR1 is GTSNPN and CDR2 is SVGIG in the germline V gene (reference sequence). This CDR3 has 11 residues. The germline V and J ends were trimmed by 0 bases and 5 bases, with 5 bases remaining between them.

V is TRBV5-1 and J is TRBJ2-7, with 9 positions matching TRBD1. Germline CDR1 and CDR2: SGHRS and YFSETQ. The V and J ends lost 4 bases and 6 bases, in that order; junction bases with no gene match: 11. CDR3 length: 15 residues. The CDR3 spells CASSALPGQGLEQYF. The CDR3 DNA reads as TGCGCCAGCAGCGCCCTTCCGGGACAGGGACTCGAGCAGTACTTC.

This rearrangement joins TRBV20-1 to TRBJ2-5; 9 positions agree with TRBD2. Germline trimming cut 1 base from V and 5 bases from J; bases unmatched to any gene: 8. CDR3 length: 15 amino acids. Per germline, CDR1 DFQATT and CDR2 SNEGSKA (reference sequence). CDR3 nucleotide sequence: TGCAGTGCTAGAGGTGTGCGGGGGGGCCGCGAGACCCAGTACTTC. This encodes CSARGVRGGRETQYF.

The CDR3 protein is CASSPRLAGGSYNEQFF. CDR3 DNA: TGTGCCAGCAGCCCTCGACTAGCGGGGGGTTCCTACAATGAGCAGTTCTTC. V usage is TRBV7-8 and J usage is TRBJ2-1; 13 positions match TRBD2. J was trimmed by 1 base and V by 5 bases; bases with no gene match: 5. Germline assignment: CDR1 SGHVS and CDR2 FQNEAQ. The CDR3 runs 17 residues.

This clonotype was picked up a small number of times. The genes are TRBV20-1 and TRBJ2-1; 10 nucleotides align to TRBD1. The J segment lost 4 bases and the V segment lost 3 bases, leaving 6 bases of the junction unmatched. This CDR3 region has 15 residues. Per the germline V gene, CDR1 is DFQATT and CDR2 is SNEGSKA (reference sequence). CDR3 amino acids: CSARGGQGSYNEQFF. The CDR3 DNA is TGCAGTGCTAGGGGGGGACAGGGGTCTTACAATGAGCAGTTCTTC.

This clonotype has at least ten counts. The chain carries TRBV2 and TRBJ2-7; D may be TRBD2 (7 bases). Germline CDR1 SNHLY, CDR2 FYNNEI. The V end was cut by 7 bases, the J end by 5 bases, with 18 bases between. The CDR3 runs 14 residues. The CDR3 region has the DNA TGTGCCAGCACTCGCCCACGGGGGGCCCACGAGCAGTACTTC. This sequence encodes CASTRPRGAHEQYF.

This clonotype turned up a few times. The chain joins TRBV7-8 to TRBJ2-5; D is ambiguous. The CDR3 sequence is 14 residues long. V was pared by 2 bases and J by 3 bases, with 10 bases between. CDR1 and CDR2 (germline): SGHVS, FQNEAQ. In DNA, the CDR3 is TGTGCCAGCAGCTTATACAGCTCCAAAGAGACCCAGTACTTC. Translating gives CASSLYSSKETQYF.

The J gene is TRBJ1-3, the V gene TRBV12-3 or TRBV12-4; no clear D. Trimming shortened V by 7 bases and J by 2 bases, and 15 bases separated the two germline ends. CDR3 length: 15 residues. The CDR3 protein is CASTQMDFPGNTIYF. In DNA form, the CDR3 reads TGTGCCAGCACCCAGATGGATTTCCCTGGAAACACCATATATTTT.

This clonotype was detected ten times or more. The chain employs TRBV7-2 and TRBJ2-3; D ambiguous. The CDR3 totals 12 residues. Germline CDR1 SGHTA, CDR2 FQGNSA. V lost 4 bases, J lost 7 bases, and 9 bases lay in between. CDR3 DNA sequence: TGTGCCAGCAGCTCCTACTATCATACGCAGTATTTT. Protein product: CASSSYYHTQYF.

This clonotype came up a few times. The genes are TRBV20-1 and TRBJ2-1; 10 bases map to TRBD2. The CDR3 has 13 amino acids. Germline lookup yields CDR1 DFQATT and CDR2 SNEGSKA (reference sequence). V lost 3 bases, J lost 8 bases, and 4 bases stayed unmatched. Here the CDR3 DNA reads TGCAGTGCTAGGCTAGCGGGAGTTCATGAGCAGTTCTTC. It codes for CSARLAGVHEQFF.

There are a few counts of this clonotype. Written as DNA, the CDR3 is TGTGCCAGCAGTTACTTGAGCCAGGGGGTTTTCACAGATACGCAGTATTTT. This encodes CASSYLSQGVFTDTQYF. The rearrangement links TRBV6-2 or TRBV6-3 to TRBJ2-3, with TRBD1 identical over 7 bases. This CDR3 comprises 17 residues. The germline gives CDR1 MNHEY, CDR2 SVGEGT. The trim removed 1 base at V and 2 bases at J, leaving 9 bases unmatched.

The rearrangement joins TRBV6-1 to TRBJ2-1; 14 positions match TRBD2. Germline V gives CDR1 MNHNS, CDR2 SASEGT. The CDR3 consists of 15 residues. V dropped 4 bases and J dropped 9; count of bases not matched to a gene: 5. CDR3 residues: CASSGPGLAGVEQFF. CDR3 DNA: TGTGCCAGCAGTGGACCGGGACTAGCGGGAGTTGAGCAGTTCTTC.

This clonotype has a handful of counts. The CDR3 DNA sequence: TGTGCCAGCAGCTTAATACAGGAAACAGATACGCAGTATTTT. Residues: CASSLIQETDTQYF. The gene calls are TRBV12-3 or TRBV12-4 and TRBJ2-3, with D possibly TRBD1 on 5 matching bases. The CDR3 contains 14 residues. With 6 bases removed from V and 3 bases from J, the gap between germline ends came to 13 bases.